Shown below are 7 T cell receptor beta chains from a single sample sequenced in a study of beta chain features in type 1 diabetes. These receptors have no identified antigens. Study results and limitations: TCRB CDR3s were moderately but significantly shorter in Type 1 diabetes patients in all four CD4+ subsets.

The investigators reverse transcribed all of the isolated RNA, so they sequenced expressed TCRB transcripts. Profiled with immunoSEQ multiplex PCR; TCRdb holds only in-frame clones, not every one. The table lists just over 25,000 clones, 49% of them singletons. Source material: stem cell memory CD4+ T cells from blood. These receptors were taken from a man aged 25-45 years with type 1 diabetes.

The gene calls are TRBV5-1 and TRBJ2-3; perhaps TRBD1 as D (6 bases). This CDR3 spans 14 amino acids. Germline loops: CDR1 SGHRS, CDR2 YFSETQ. V lost 0 bases, J lost 5 bases, and 10 bases lay in between. The CDR3 DNA sequence: TGCGCCAGCAGCTTGGGGCAGGGGAAAGATACGCAGTATTTT. It codes for CASSLGQGKDTQYF.

This clone has only a few counts. The chain joins TRBV19 to TRBJ1-1; 9 nucleotides align to TRBD1. Per germline, CDR1 LNHDA and CDR2 SQIVND (reference sequence). Trimming cost V 6 bases and J 6 bases; bases outside gene matches: 8. The length of the CDR3 is 14 residues. CDR3 region: CASRTDRGGPEAFF. CDR3 in DNA: TGTGCCAGTAGGACCGACAGGGGGGGACCTGAAGCTTTCTTT. The entire variable domain, with the rest obtained from reference TRBV19 and TRBJ1-1, is as follows: DGGITQSPKYLFRKEGQNVTLSCEQNLNHDAMYWYRQDPGQGLRLIYYSQIVNDFQKGDIAEGYSVSREKKESFPLTVTSAQKNPTAFYLCASRTDRGGPEAFFGQGTRLTVV.

This clone came up a few times. The chain joins TRBV9 to TRBJ2-1, with 10 bases aligning to TRBD1. This CDR3 has 13 residues. V lost 7 bases, J lost 8 bases, and 6 bases stayed unmatched. CDR1 SGDLS and CDR2 YYNGEE come from the germline V gene. The CDR3 region is CASAPGQGYEQFF. The CDR3 nucleotides read TGTGCCAGCGCACCGGGACAGGGGTATGAGCAGTTCTTC.

V usage is TRBV6-6 and J usage is TRBJ1-6, with 8 bases aligning to TRBD1. J gave up 7 bases and V 6 bases, and 5 bases lay outside the gene matches. The CDR3 runs 14 residues. Germline CDR1 is MNHNY and CDR2 is SVGAGI (reference sequence). The CDR3 protein is CASSLTGVNSPLHF. DNA for the CDR3: TGTGCCAGCAGCCTGACAGGGGTAAATTCACCCCTCCACTTT.

The V gene is TRBV15, the J gene TRBJ1-6; D may be TRBD1 (5 bases). The CDR3 extends over 12 amino acids. Trimming cost V 6 bases and J 8 bases, with 8 bases left between them. Germline values: CDR1 LNHNV, CDR2 YYDKDF (reference sequence). The CDR3 DNA reads TGTGCCACCAGGGGGGAGGATTCACCCCTCCACTTT. Its protein is CATRGEDSPLHF.

The V and J genes are TRBV19 and TRBJ2-6; no clear D. V lost 3 bases and J 4 bases, leaving 13 bases between the germline ends. The CDR3 length is 16 residues. Germline assignment: CDR1 LNHDA and CDR2 SQIVND (reference sequence). The CDR3: CASSMKRPAGANVLTF. The CDR3 nucleotides are TGTGCCAGTAGTATGAAGAGGCCCGCGGGGGCCAACGTCCTGACTTTC.

This clone has only a few counts. The rearrangement joins TRBV18 to TRBJ2-1, with 9 bases fitting TRBD1. There are 14 residues in the CDR3. Trimming took 6 bases from V and 7 from J; bases not matched to a gene: 7. Per germline, CDR1 KGHSH and CDR2 LQKENI. The DNA for the CDR3 is TGTGCCAGCTCCTCCGGGACAGGGTGGAATGAGCAGTTCTTC. Its protein is CASSSGTGWNEQFF.